This T cell receptor beta chain is from a study of cytomegalovirus exposure and HLA in healthy donors. On the study more broadly: Genotyping showed around 80% of some 400 donors falling in the Caucasian-associated ancestry cluster. Findings of the study overall: Association with HLA alleles at 0.05 false discovery rate was found for 15,000 to 20,000 TCR beta sequences in a later analysis.

All donors participated as healthy donors of bone marrow. The study sampled nominally healthy donors, though unrecorded immune exposures were likely. This clone was counted between two and nine times. Its cognate antigen is unknown. Researchers ran the PCR with 60 Vbeta and 13 Jbeta primers. The data were produced by immunoSEQ multiplex PCR, yet TCRdb's version contains in-frame clones alone and is incomplete. Here the sample spans tens of thousands of clones, around 49% being singletons. Trimming cost V 5 bases and J 4 bases; bases outside gene matches: 5. Germline V gene lookup returns CDR1 MNHNY and CDR2 SVGAGI (reference sequence). The CDR3 length is 14 residues.

Source material: PBMCs. The rearrangement links TRBV6-6 to TRBJ1-1; 9 bases map to TRBD1. The TCR originated in a woman in her forties in good health and CMV-seropositive. CDR3 sequence reads: CASSHRQGGTEAFF. The CDR3 DNA follows: TGTGCCAGCAGTCACCGACAGGGGGGCACTGAAGCTTTCTTT.